The clone carrying this TCR beta chain was counted many times. These data originate in a study of spatial heterogeneity in lung cancer. Study-wide context: There were, on average, more than 8.5 raw-read appearances for each unique TCR and UMI combination.

CDR3 length equals 13 residues. V lost 2 bases and J 7 bases, leaving 12 bases between the germline ends. Germline V gene data show CDR1 as SGHTA and CDR2 as FQGTGA. One entry per CDR3 protein results from TCRdb running MiXCR on the 5' RACE reads. The table lists over 45,000 distinct CDR3 sequences, approximately 5% of them singletons, with 8.5% to 14% in the top ten. The time point: sample taken at primary tumor resection. The source of this sequence is a male donor with early-stage non-small cell lung cancer. The chain carries TRBV7-3 and TRBJ2-7; possibly TRBD2 for D (5 bases). The sequencing here drew on PBMCs, taken at surgery. This CDR3 reads CASSLGAPGEQYF. The CDR3 coding sequence is TGTGCCAGCAGCTTAGGCGCCCCGGGAGAGCAGTACTTC.